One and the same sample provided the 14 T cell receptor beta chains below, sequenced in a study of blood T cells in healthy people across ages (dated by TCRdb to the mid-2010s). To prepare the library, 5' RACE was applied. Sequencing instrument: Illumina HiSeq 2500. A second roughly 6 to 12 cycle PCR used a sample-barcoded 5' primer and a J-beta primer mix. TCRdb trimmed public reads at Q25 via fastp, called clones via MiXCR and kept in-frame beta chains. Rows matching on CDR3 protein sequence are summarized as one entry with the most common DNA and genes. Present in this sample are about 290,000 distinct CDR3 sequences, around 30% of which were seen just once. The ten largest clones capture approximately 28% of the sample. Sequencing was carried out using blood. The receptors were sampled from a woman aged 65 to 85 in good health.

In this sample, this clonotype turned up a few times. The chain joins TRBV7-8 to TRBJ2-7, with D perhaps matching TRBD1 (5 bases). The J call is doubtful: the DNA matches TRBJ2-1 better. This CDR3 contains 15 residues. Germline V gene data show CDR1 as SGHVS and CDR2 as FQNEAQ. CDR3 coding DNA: TGTGCCAGCAGCACTGAGGCAGGGTATTACAATGAGCAGTTCTTC. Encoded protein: CASSTEAGYYNEQFF.

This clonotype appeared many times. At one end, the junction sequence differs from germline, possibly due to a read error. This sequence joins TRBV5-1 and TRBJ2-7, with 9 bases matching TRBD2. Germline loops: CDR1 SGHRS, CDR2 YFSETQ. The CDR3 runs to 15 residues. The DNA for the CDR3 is TGTGCCAGCAGCTTAGGACTAGCGAGCTCCTACGAGCAGTACTTC. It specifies CASSLGLASSYEQYF. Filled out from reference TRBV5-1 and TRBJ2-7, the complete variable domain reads KAGVTQTPRYLIKTRGQQVTLSCSPISGHRSVSWYQQTPGQGLQFLFEYFSETQRNKGNFPGRFSGRQFSNSRSEMNVSTLELGDSALYLCASSLGLASSYEQYFGPGTRLTVT.

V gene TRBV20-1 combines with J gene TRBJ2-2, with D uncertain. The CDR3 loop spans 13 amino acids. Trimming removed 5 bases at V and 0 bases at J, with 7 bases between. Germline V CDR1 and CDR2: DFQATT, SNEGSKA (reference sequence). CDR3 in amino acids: CSAPGPNTGELFF. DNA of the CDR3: TGCAGTGCTCCCGGCCCGAACACCGGGGAGCTGTTTTTT.

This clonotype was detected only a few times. The CDR3 bases are TGCGCCAGCAGCGGCGGACTAGCGGTGGGAGAGCAGTACTTC. This encodes CASSGGLAVGEQYF. The V and J genes are TRBV5-1 and TRBJ2-5; the match to TRBD2 covers 10 bases. CDR1 and CDR2 from the germline V gene are SGHRS and YFSETQ. The CDR3 is 14 residues long. The V segment lost 4 bases and the J segment 11 bases; nucleotides outside the gene matches: 11.

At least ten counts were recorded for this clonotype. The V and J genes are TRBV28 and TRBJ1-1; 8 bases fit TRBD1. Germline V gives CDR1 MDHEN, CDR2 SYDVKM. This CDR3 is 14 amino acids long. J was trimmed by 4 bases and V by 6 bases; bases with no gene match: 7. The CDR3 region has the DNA TGTGCCAGCAGCCGGACAGGGAAGGGCACTGAAGCTTTCTTT. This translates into CASSRTGKGTEAFF.

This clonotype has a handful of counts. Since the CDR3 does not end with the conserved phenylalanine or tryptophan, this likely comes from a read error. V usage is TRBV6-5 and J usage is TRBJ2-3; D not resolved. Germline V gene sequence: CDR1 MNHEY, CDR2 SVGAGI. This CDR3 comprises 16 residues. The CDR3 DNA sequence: TGTGCCAACAGTTTTAGGGCTCCTCCTAGCACAGATACGCAGTATCTT. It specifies CANSFRAPPSTDTQYL.

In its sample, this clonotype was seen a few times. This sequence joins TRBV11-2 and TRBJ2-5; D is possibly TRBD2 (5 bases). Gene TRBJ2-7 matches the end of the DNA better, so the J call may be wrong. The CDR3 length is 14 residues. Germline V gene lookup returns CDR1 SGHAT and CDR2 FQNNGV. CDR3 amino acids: CASSLEEVSYEQYF. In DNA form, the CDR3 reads TGTGCCAGCAGCTTAGAGGAGGTGTCCTACGAGCAGTACTTC.

For the CDR3, the DNA is TGCAGCTCCGAGACTAGCGGGAATCTCCGCCACGAGCAGTACTTC. This encodes CSSETSGNLRHEQYF. The chain has TRBV29-1 and TRBJ2-7; 11 bases match TRBD2. Germline CDR1 SQVTM, CDR2 ANQGSEA. J gave up 5 bases and V 8 bases, and 14 bases lay outside the gene matches. This CDR3 comprises 15 residues.

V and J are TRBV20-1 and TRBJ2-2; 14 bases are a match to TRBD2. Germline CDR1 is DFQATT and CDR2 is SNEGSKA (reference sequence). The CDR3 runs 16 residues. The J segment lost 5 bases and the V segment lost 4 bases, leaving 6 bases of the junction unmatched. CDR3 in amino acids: CSAKGGLAGGTGELFF. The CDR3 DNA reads TGCAGTGCTAAAGGAGGACTAGCGGGAGGAACCGGGGAGCTGTTTTTT.

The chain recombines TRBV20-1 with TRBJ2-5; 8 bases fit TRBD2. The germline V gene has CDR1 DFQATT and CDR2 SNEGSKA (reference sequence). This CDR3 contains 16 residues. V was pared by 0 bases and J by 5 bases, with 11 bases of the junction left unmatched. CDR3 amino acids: CSARDWIAGREETQYF. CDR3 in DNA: TGCAGTGCTAGAGATTGGATAGCGGGAAGGGAGGAGACCCAGTACTTC.

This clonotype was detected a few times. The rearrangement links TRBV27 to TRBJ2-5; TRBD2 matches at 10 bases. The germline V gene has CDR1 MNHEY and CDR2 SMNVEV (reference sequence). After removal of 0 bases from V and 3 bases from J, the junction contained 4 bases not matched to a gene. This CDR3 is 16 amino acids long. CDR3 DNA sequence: TGTGCCAGCAGTTTATCGTGGACTAGCGGAAAAGAGACCCAGTACTTC. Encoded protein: CASSLSWTSGKETQYF.

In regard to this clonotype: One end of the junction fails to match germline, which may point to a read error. The CDR3 DNA reads TGTGCCAGCAGAGAGGGACAGATAAGCTTGTTCTTC. It yields the protein CASREGQISLFF. This sequence joins TRBV28 and TRBJ2-5; 7 nucleotides agree with TRBD1. The germline gives CDR1 MDHEN, CDR2 SYDVKM. CDR3 length equals 12 residues. Using reference TRBV28 and TRBJ2-5 for the parts outside the CDR3, the full variable domain is DVKVTQSSRYLVKRTGEKVFLECVQDMDHENMFWYRQDPGLGLRLIYFSYDVKMKEKGDIPEGYSVSREKKERFSLILESASTNQTSMYLCASREGQISLFFGPGTRLLVL.

CDR3 DNA sequence: TGTGCCACCAGCAGAGGGGAGCCCGGAGGTGAAAAACTGTTTTTT. The encoded protein is CATSRGEPGGEKLFF. This chain uses TRBV15 with TRBJ1-4; no definite D call. Trimming shortened V by 1 base and J by 7 bases, and 13 bases separated the two germline ends. This CDR3 has 15 residues. Germline V gene lookup returns CDR1 LNHNV and CDR2 YYDKDF (reference sequence).

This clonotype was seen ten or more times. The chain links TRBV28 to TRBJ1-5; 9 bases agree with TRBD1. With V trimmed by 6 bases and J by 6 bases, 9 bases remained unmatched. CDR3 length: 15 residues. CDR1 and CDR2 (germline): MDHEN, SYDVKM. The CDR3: CASRYMTGGGQPQHF. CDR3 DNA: TGTGCCAGCAGGTATATGACAGGGGGGGGTCAGCCCCAGCATTTT.